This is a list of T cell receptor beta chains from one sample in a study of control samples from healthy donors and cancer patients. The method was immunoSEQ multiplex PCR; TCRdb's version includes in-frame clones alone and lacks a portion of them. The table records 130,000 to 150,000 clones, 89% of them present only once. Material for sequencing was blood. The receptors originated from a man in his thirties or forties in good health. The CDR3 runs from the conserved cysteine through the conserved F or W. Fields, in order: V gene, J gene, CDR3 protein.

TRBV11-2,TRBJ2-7,CASSLDPPGARDEQYF
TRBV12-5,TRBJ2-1,CASGLSASVNNEQFF
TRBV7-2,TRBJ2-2,CASSPPGGPFTGELFF
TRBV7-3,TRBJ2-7,CASSLDGSGTYEQYF
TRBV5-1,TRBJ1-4,CASSAGTNEKLFF
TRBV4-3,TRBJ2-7,CASSQAPGTGKTYEQYF
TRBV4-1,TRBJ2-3,CASSQDGAGEWTDTQYF
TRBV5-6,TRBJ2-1,CASRSGQKSYNEQFF
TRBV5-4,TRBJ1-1,CASSLVRDAEAFF
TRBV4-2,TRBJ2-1,CASSQGVSGGLVEQFF
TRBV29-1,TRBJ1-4,CSVRTGGYEKLFF
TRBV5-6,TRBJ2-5,CASSLRTSGRREETQYF
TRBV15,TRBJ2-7,CATSRGSGGPYEQYF
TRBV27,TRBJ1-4,CASSSWHRLATNEKLFF
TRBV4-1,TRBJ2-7,CASSRTGDGGEQYF
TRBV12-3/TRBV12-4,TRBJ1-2,CASSMGTGGYTF
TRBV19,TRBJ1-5,CASSYEGGGGQPQHF